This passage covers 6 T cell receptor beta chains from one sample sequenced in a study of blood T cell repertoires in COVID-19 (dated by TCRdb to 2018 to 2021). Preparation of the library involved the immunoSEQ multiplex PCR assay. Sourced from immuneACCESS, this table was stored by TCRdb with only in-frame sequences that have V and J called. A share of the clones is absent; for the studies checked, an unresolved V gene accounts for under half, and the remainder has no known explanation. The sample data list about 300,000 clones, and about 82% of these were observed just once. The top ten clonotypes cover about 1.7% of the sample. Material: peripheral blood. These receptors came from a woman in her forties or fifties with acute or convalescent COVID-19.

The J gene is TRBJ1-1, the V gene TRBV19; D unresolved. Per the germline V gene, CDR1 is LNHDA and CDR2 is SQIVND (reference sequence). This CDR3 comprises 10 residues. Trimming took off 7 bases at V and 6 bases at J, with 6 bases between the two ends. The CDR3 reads CASICPEAFF. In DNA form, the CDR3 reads TGTGCCAGTATATGTCCTGAAGCTTTCTTT.

CDR3 nucleotide sequence: TGTGCCAGCAGCATCGGACAGCGTACAATCGAGAACACTGAAGCTTTCTTT. Protein sequence: CASSIGQRTIENTEAFF. V is TRBV14 and J is TRBJ1-1; D possibly corresponds to TRBD1 (6 bases). Between the trimmed V and J ends, which lost 5 bases and 1 base, there was a span of 20 bases. CDR3 length: 17 amino acids. CDR1 SGHDN and CDR2 FVKESK come from the germline V gene.

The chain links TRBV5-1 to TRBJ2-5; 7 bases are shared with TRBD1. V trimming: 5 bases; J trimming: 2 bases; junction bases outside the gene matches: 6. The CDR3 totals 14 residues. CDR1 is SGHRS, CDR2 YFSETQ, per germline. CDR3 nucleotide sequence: TGCGCCAGCAGGAGAGACAGGGTACAAGAGACCCAGTACTTC. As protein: CASRRDRVQETQYF.

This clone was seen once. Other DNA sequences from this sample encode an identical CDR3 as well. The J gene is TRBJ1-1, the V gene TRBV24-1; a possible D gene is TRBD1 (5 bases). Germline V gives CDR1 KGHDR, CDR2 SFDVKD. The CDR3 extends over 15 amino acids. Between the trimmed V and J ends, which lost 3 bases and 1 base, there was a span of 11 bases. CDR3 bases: TGTGCCACCAGTGATCCCGGTCAGGGGAACACTGAAGCTTTCTTT. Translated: CATSDPGQGNTEAFF.

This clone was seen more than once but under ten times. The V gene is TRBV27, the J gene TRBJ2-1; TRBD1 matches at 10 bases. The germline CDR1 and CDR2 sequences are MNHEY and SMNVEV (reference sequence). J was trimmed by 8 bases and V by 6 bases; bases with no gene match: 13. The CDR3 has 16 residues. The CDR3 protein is CASRNTGQGKLYEQFF. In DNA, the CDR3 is TGTGCCAGCAGGAACACGGGACAGGGGAAATTGTATGAGCAGTTCTTC.

The CDR3 DNA follows: TGTGCCAGCAGTGAATACGGGGACACTGAAGCTTTCTTT. Translating it yields CASSEYGDTEAFF. This chain connects TRBV25-1 to TRBJ1-1; D is ambiguous. Germline V lookup: CDR1 MGHDK, CDR2 SYGVNS. The V end was cut by 0 bases, the J end by 3 bases, with 5 bases between. The CDR3 is 13 residues long.